The 22 T cell receptor beta chains below were found in one sample sequenced in a study of neurological immune-mediated disorders. TCRdb passed the 5' RACE reads through MiXCR, listing each CDR3 protein once. Seen here are 55,000 to 75,000 distinct CDR3 sequences, around 5.2% observed once, and the top ten hold approximately 2.6%. Sequencing used PBMCs. The source of these receptors is a woman in her 30s with multiple sclerosis.

This clonotype has at least ten counts. The chain couples TRBV20-1 to TRBJ2-7; D could derive from TRBD1 or TRBD2 (7 bases each). The CDR3 extends over 14 amino acids. The germline V gene has CDR1 DFQATT and CDR2 SNEGSKA (reference sequence). V shed 7 bases and J shed 2 bases, with 18 bases lying between them. The CDR3 spells CSVPGGGRPYEQYF. In DNA form, the CDR3 reads TGCAGTGTTCCAGGGGGAGGGAGGCCCTACGAGCAGTACTTC.

There are many counts of this clonotype. The V and J genes are TRBV7-2 and TRBJ1-5, with a possible D match to TRBD1 (5 bases). Germline V lookup: CDR1 SGHTA, CDR2 FQGNSA. This CDR3 region has 13 residues. V dropped 4 bases and J dropped 5 bases, with 9 bases sitting between them. The CDR3 spells CASSSGADQPQHF. CDR3 bases: TGTGCCAGCAGCTCCGGGGCCGATCAGCCCCAGCATTTT. Looking up the rest from reference TRBV7-2 and TRBJ1-5 gives the full variable domain: GAGVSQSPSNKVTEKGKDVELRCDPISGHTALYWYRQSLGQGLEFLIYFQGNSAPDKSGLPSDRFSAERTGGSVSTLTIQRTQQEDSAVYLCASSSGADQPQHFGDGTRLSIL.

On this clonotype: At one end the junction does not follow the germline gene, possibly because of a read error. V gene TRBV7-7 combines with J gene TRBJ2-3, with D maybe TRBD1 (5 bases). The germline V gene encodes CDR1 SSHAT and CDR2 FNYEAQ (reference sequence). The CDR3 has 15 amino acids. CDR3 region: CASSLAPTGTDTQYF. The CDR3 DNA sequence: TGTGCTAGCAGCTTAGCCCCGACAGGCACAGATACGCAGTATTTT.

This clonotype was detected many times. The chain employs TRBV5-6 and TRBJ1-1; the D is unclear. The CDR3 sequence is 14 residues long. Per the germline V gene, CDR1 is SGHDT and CDR2 is YYEEEE. The V gene lost 4 bases and the J gene lost 5 bases, with 15 bases spanning the gap. This CDR3 reads CASSRSGSGTEAFF. CDR3 DNA: TGTGCCAGCAGCCGTAGCGGATCGGGGACTGAAGCTTTCTTT.

The CDR3 reads CSAPETLGASGLYEQYF. CDR3 DNA sequence: TGCAGTGCACCCGAGACCCTAGGGGCTAGCGGACTCTACGAGCAGTACTTC. The rearrangement uses TRBV20-1 and TRBJ2-7, with TRBD2 matching 7 bases. The CDR3 loop spans 17 amino acids. V dropped 6 bases and J dropped 3; count of bases not matched to a gene: 20. Germline V gives CDR1 DFQATT, CDR2 SNEGSKA (reference sequence).

A note on this clonotype: A junction end diverges from the germline sequence, so it may reflect a read error. The chain couples TRBV20-1 to TRBJ1-6; 11 positions agree with TRBD1. Per the germline V gene, CDR1 is DFQATT and CDR2 is SNEGSKA (reference sequence). The CDR3 consists of 15 residues. The CDR3 DNA reads as TGCAGTGCTAGAGTCCCGGACAGGGGGCCATCACCCCTCAACTTT. This gives the protein CSARVPDRGPSPLNF.

This clonotype was found many times. The CDR3 loop reads CASSEYSTGLEETQYF. CDR3 nucleotides: TGCGCCAGCAGCGAATACTCGACAGGGCTGGAAGAGACCCAGTACTTC. The chain recombines TRBV5-1 with TRBJ2-5; TRBD1 aligns across 7 bases. The CDR3 is 16 residues long. Germline lookup yields CDR1 SGHRS and CDR2 YFSETQ. V lost 4 bases, J lost 3 bases, and 12 bases stayed unmatched.

This clonotype has a count of ten or more. The chain employs TRBV7-9 and TRBJ2-1; D may be TRBD2 (7 bases). Per the germline V gene, CDR1 is SEHNR and CDR2 is FQNEAQ (reference sequence). This CDR3 region has 14 residues. The V end was cut by 5 bases, the J end by 7 bases, with 15 bases between. CDR3 loop: CASSRQEGGNEQFF. CDR3 DNA: TGTGCCAGCAGCCGACAGGAGGGGGGGAATGAGCAGTTCTTC.

Many counts were recorded for this clonotype. The rearrangement links TRBV28 to TRBJ2-7; D is possibly TRBD1 (7 bases). The V gene lost 6 bases and the J gene lost 7 bases, with 19 bases spanning the gap. Germline CDR1 MDHEN, CDR2 SYDVKM. The CDR3 loop spans 14 amino acids. Here the CDR3 DNA reads TGTGCCAGCAGCCTAGACGCAGGGGGGCGGGAGCAGTACTTC. It yields the protein CASSLDAGGREQYF.

This clonotype was counted many times. The V gene is TRBV20-1, the J gene TRBJ2-7; 13 bases map to TRBD2. Trimming took 0 bases from V and 2 from J; bases not matched to a gene: 1. The germline CDR1 and CDR2 sequences are DFQATT and SNEGSKA (reference sequence). This CDR3 spans 15 amino acids. CDR3 residues: CSARELAGGPYEQYF. CDR3 DNA sequence: TGCAGTGCTAGAGAACTAGCGGGGGGGCCCTACGAGCAGTACTTC.

This clonotype was counted many times. The genes are TRBV2 and TRBJ1-1; a possible D gene is TRBD1 (5 bases). Germline V gives CDR1 SNHLY, CDR2 FYNNEI. Trimming left V 6 bases short and J 8 bases short, with 13 bases between. The CDR3 runs 12 residues. CDR3 region: CASRPRQTEAFF. CDR3 sequence (DNA): TGTGCCAGCAGGCCCAGACAGACAGAAGCTTTCTTT. Using reference TRBV2 and TRBJ1-1 for the parts outside the CDR3, the full variable domain is EPEVTQTPSHQVTQMGQEVILRCVPISNHLYFYWYRQILGQKVEFLVSFYNNEISEKSEIFDDQFSVERPDGSNFTLKIRSTKLEDSAMYFCASRPRQTEAFFGQGTRLTVV.

This clonotype was observed at least ten times. This chain links TRBV6-6 with TRBJ1-2; a possible D gene is TRBD1 (6 bases). V lost 0 bases and J lost 6, with 11 bases in between. Germline V lookup: CDR1 MNHNY, CDR2 SVGAGI (reference sequence). The length of the CDR3 is 14 residues. CDR3 protein: CASSYSSGGDGYTF. CDR3 in DNA: TGTGCCAGCAGTTACTCGTCGGGGGGCGATGGCTACACCTTC.

This clonotype was counted ten times or more. This sequence may be a read error, since a much larger clone differs from it by one base. The chain employs TRBV5-1 and TRBJ1-1, with a weak D call TRBD1 (6 bases). The germline gives CDR1 SGHRS, CDR2 YFSETQ. This CDR3 contains 15 residues. CDR3 in DNA: TGCGCCAGCAGCCCGCTCGGGGACATGAACATTGAAGCTTTCTTT. It specifies CASSPLGDMNIEAFF.

J is TRBJ2-7 and V is TRBV5-6, with D perhaps matching TRBD1 (5 bases). Germline V gene sequence: CDR1 SGHDT, CDR2 YYEEEE. Trimming removed 4 bases from V and 3 bases from J, with 20 bases in between. This CDR3 spans 16 amino acids. The CDR3 DNA is TGTGCCAGCAGCCCCTATCGTGTCGACAGAATCTACGAGCAGTACTTC. It is translated as CASSPYRVDRIYEQYF.

The table lists this clonotype with many counts. The V and J genes are TRBV10-3 and TRBJ1-2; D unclear. The CDR3 runs to 16 residues. CDR1 and CDR2 from the germline V gene are ENHRY and SYGVKD. The V gene lost 3 bases and the J gene lost 0 bases, with 14 bases spanning the gap. CDR3 DNA sequence: TGTGCCATCAGTGAACGGCAGCCAATAACTAACTATGGCTACACCTTC. Its translation: CAISERQPITNYGYTF.

In this sample, this clonotype turned up many times. The chain recombines TRBV20-1 with TRBJ1-5, with 9 bases that match TRBD1. Germline-derived CDR1 and CDR2 are DFQATT and SNEGSKA (reference sequence). The V and J ends lost 0 bases and 4 bases, in that order; junction bases with no gene match: 7. This CDR3 spans 16 amino acids. The CDR3 reads CSAREGTGLLNQPQHF. The CDR3 DNA is TGCAGTGCTAGAGAGGGGACAGGGCTTCTGAATCAGCCCCAGCATTTT.

As regards this clonotype: A read error may be the cause here, since a much bigger clone is one base away. J is TRBJ2-7 and V is TRBV20-1; unclear D gene. CDR1 and CDR2 from the germline V gene are DFQATT and SNEGSKA (reference sequence). This CDR3 has 13 amino acids. V lost 3 bases and J lost 2, with 11 bases in between. The DNA of the CDR3 is TGCAGTGCTAGGGCGCCGGCAACCTACGAGCAGTACTTC. Its translation is CSARAPATYEQYF.

There are many counts of this clonotype. The chain combines TRBV5-1 with TRBJ2-1, with D perhaps TRBD2 (5 bases). Trimming pared 4 bases from V and 7 bases from J, leaving 12 bases between. This CDR3 spans 13 amino acids. CDR1 is SGHRS, CDR2 YFSETQ, per germline. The chain's CDR3 is CASSPSGGNEQFF. CDR3 nucleotide sequence: TGCGCCAGCAGCCCAAGCGGTGGGAATGAGCAGTTCTTC.

In its sample, this clonotype was seen many times. The chain couples TRBV5-6 to TRBJ2-5, with TRBD1 as a possible D gene (7 bases). The CDR3 totals 13 residues. Germline V gives CDR1 SGHDT, CDR2 YYEEEE. V was clipped by 4 bases and J by 7 bases, with 14 bases between them. CDR3 amino acids: CASSRDSSGTQYF. The CDR3 coding sequence is TGTGCCAGCAGCCGGGACAGTAGCGGGACCCAGTACTTC.

This clonotype was found many times. J is TRBJ1-1 and V is TRBV15, with D unclear. The length of the CDR3 is 13 residues. Germline CDR1 reads LNHNV; CDR2 reads YYDKDF (reference sequence). V was trimmed by 1 base and J by 3 bases, leaving 6 bases between them. In nucleotides, the CDR3 is TGTGCCACCAGCAGAGTAAGGGACACTGAAGCTTTCTTT. It specifies CATSRVRDTEAFF.

This clonotype was seen many times. In DNA form, the CDR3 reads TGTGCCAGCAGACGATCAGGGGCGACTAATGAAAAACTGTTTTTT. Its translation is CASRRSGATNEKLFF. The V call is TRBV2, the J call TRBJ1-4; D possibly corresponds to TRBD1 (6 bases). The CDR3 runs to 15 residues. Looked up from germline, CDR1 is SNHLY and CDR2 is FYNNEI. V lost 6 bases to trimming and J lost 2 bases, with 13 bases between them.

The chain carries TRBV7-6 and TRBJ1-1, with 8 nucleotides matching TRBD1. The germline CDR1 and CDR2 sequences are SGHVS and FNYEAQ. The CDR3 is 15 amino acids. Losses at the gene ends were 4 bases for V and 5 bases for J; bases not matched to a gene: 9. The CDR3: CASSYHGTGETEAFF. The CDR3 nucleotides are TGTGCCAGCAGCTATCATGGGACAGGCGAGACTGAAGCTTTCTTT.